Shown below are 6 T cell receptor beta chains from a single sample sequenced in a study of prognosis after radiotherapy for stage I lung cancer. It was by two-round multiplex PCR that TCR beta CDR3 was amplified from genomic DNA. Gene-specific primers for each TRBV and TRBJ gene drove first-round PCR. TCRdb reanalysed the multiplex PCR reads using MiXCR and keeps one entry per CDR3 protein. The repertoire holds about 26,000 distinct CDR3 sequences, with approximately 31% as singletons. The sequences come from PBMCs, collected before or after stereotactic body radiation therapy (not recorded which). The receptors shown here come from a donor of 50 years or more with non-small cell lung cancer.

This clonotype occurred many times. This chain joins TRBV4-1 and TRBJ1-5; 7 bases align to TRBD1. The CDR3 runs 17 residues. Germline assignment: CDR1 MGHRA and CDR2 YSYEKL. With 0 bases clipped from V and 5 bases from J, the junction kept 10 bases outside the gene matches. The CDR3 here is CASSQDSLRQGDQPQHF. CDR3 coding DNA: TGCGCCAGCAGCCAAGATTCCCTGAGACAGGGTGATCAGCCCCAGCATTTT.

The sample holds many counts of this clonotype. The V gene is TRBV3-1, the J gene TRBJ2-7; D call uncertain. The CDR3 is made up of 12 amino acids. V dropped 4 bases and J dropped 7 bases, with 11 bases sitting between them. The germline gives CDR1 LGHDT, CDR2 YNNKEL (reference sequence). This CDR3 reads CASSLGSREQYF. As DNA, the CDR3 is TGTGCCAGCAGCCTGGGGTCACGGGAGCAGTACTTC.

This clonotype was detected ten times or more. The CDR3 coding sequence is TGCGCCAGCAGCTTCGGAGGCTACGAGCAGTACTTC. Protein product: CASSFGGYEQYF. The chain combines TRBV5-1 with TRBJ2-7, with D possibly being TRBD2 (5 bases). Trimming left V 2 bases short and J 3 bases short, with 6 bases between. This CDR3 has 12 residues. Germline V gives CDR1 SGHRS, CDR2 YFSETQ. The entire variable domain, with the rest obtained from reference TRBV5-1 and TRBJ2-7, is as follows: KAGVTQTPRYLIKTRGQQVTLSCSPISGHRSVSWYQQTPGQGLQFLFEYFSETQRNKGNFPGRFSGRQFSNSRSEMNVSTLELGDSALYLCASSFGGYEQYFGPGTRLTVT.

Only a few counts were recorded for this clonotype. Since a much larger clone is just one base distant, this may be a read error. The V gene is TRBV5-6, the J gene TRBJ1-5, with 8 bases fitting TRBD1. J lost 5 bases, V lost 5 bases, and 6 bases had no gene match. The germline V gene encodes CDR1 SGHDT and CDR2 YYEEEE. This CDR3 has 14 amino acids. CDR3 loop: CASSGQGYHQPQHF. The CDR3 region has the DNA TGTGCCAGCAGTGGACAGGGCTATCATCAGCCCCAGCATTTT.

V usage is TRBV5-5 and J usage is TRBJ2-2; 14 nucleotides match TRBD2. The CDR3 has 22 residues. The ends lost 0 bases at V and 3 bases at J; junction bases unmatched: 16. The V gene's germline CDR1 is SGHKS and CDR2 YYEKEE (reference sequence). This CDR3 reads CASSLDPTSGRAHPMYTGELFF. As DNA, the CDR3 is TGTGCCAGCAGCTTGGACCCGACTAGCGGGAGGGCCCACCCCATGTACACCGGGGAGCTGTTTTTT.

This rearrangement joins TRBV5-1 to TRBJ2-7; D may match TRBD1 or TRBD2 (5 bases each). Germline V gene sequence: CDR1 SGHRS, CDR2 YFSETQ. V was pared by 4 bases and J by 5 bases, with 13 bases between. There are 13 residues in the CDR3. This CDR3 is CASSRDPRNEQYF. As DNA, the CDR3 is TGCGCCAGCAGCCGGGACCCGAGGAACGAGCAGTACTTC.